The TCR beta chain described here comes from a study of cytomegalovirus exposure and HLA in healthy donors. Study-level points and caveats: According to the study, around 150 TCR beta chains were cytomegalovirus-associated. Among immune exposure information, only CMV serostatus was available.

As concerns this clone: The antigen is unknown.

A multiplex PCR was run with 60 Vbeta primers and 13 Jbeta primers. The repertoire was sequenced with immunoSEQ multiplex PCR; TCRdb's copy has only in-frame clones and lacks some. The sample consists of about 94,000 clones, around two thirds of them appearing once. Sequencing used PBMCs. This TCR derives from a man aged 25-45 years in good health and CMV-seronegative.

As DNA, the CDR3 is TGCGCCAGTCCGACCCGACGGAGACAAGAGACCCAGTACTTC. Its translation: CASPTRRRQETQYF. This chain links TRBV5-1 with TRBJ2-5; no definite D call. The germline V gene has CDR1 SGHRS and CDR2 YFSETQ. Trimming cost V 8 bases and J 2 bases, with 16 bases left between them. This CDR3 region has 14 residues.